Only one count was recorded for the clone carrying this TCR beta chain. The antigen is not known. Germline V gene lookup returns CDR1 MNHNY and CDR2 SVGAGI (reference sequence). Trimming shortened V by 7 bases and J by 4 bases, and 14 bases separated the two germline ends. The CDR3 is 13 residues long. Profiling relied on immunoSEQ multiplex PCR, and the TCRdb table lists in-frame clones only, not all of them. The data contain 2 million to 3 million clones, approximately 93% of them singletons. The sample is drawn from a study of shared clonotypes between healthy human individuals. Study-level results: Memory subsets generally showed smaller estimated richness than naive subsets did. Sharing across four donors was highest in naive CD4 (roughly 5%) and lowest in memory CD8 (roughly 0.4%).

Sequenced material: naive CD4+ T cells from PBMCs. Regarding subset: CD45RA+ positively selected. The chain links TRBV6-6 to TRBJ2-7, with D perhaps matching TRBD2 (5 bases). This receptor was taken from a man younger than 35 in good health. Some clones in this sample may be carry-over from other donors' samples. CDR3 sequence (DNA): TGTGCCAGCACCCGGGATCTACCGTACGAGCAGTACTTC. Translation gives CASTRDLPYEQYF.